The 21 T cell receptor beta chains below all came from one sample that was sequenced in a study of blood T cells in healthy people across ages. Primers used in a second PCR of roughly 6 to 12 cycles were a sample-barcoded 5' primer and a J-beta primer mix. TCRdb recomputed calls from the 5' RACE reads with MiXCR, one row per CDR3 protein. The table records over 1,500,000 distinct CDR3 sequences, around half of them present only once. Sequencing input: blood. The receptors shown here come from a woman aged 40-49 years in good health.

The chain uses TRBV5-1 and TRBJ2-3; 12 bases are shared with TRBD2. After removal of 4 bases from V and 11 bases from J, the junction contained 14 bases not matched to a gene. CDR1 and CDR2 from the germline V gene are SGHRS and YFSETQ. This CDR3 is 16 amino acids long. The CDR3 nucleotides are TGCGCCAGCAGCGCTACTAGCGGGGGGCCGCCTTCGGAGCAGTATTTT. Protein product: CASSATSGGPPSEQYF.

The chain links TRBV20-1 to TRBJ2-7; D gene uncertain. Germline CDR1 is DFQATT and CDR2 is SNEGSKA (reference sequence). V was clipped by 2 bases and J by 7 bases, with 9 bases between them. The CDR3 is 11 residues long. This chain's CDR3 is CSARIRTEQYF. The CDR3 nucleotides are TGCAGTGCTAGAATTAGAACAGAGCAGTACTTC.

The table lists this clonotype with a few counts. The chain carries TRBV2 and TRBJ2-5; D gene uncertain. The CDR3 totals 13 residues. Trimming took off 4 bases at V and 7 bases at J, with 13 bases between the two ends. Germline values: CDR1 SNHLY, CDR2 FYNNEI. The CDR3 spells CASSVGSRGTQYF. Written as DNA, the CDR3 is TGTGCCAGCAGTGTAGGTAGCCGCGGGACCCAGTACTTC.

This clonotype has a handful of counts. The chain joins TRBV4-2 to TRBJ2-1; no definite D call. CDR1 LGHNA and CDR2 YNFKEQ come from the germline V gene. This CDR3 spans 12 amino acids. Deletions cut 3 bases from V and 7 bases from J, with 7 bases between. CDR3 amino acids: CASSHDSNEQFF. The CDR3 nucleotides read TGTGCCAGCAGCCACGACTCGAATGAGCAGTTCTTC.

The chain is built from TRBV7-9 and TRBJ1-2, with a tentative D call TRBD1 (5 bases). Germline CDR1 reads SEHNR; CDR2 reads FQNEAQ (reference sequence). This CDR3 has 14 residues. V was pared by 1 base and J by 8 bases, with 14 bases between. CDR3 nucleotides: TGTGCCAGCAGCTTAGTTGTCAGGGAAAACGGCTACACCTTC. Protein sequence: CASSLVVRENGYTF.

This clonotype has more than one count but fewer than ten. The genes are TRBV6-2 or TRBV6-3 and TRBJ2-1; 11 bases map to TRBD2. Germline V CDR1 and CDR2: MNHEY, SVGEGT. V was pared by 8 bases and J by 4 bases, with 4 bases of the junction left unmatched. The CDR3 is 14 residues long. CDR3 protein: CASALAGVYNEQFF. In nucleotides, the CDR3 is TGTGCCAGCGCACTAGCGGGGGTATACAATGAGCAGTTCTTC.

This clonotype has more than one count but fewer than ten. The V and J genes are TRBV6-5 and TRBJ2-7; D unresolved. The V end was cut by 0 bases, the J end by 7 bases, with 22 bases between. Germline loops: CDR1 MNHEY, CDR2 SVGAGI. This CDR3 is 17 amino acids long. CDR3 sequence reads: CASSYSFRTGSSGEQYF. CDR3 coding DNA: TGTGCCAGCAGTTACTCCTTCAGGACCGGCAGTTCGGGTGAGCAGTACTTC.

A note on this clonotype: Since a much larger clone is just one base distant, this may be a read error. This chain connects TRBV10-3 to TRBJ2-1, with D possibly TRBD1 on 5 matching bases. Trimming removed 3 bases at V and 5 bases at J, with 11 bases between. Germline V gives CDR1 ENHRY, CDR2 SYGVKD. CDR3 length: 14 residues. The CDR3 region is CAISEPSRDNEQFF. The DNA of the CDR3 is TGTGCCATCAGTGAACCCAGCAGGGACAATGAGCAGTTCTTC.

The sample holds a few counts of this clonotype. The chain links TRBV20-1 to TRBJ2-5; D gene unclear. V was cut by 0 bases and J by 4 bases, with 12 bases left in between. The CDR3 extends over 14 amino acids. Per germline, CDR1 DFQATT and CDR2 SNEGSKA (reference sequence). The CDR3 is CSARDPGRGETQYF. In DNA, the CDR3 is TGCAGTGCTAGAGATCCCGGCAGAGGAGAGACCCAGTACTTC.

This clonotype was seen only once. The genes are TRBV20-1 and TRBJ2-3, with 9 bases aligning to TRBD1. The trim removed 3 bases at V and 4 bases at J, leaving 11 bases unmatched. Looked up from germline, CDR1 is DFQATT and CDR2 is SNEGSKA (reference sequence). The CDR3 length is 16 residues. CDR3 DNA sequence: TGCAGTGCTAGGGAGACAGGGGGGAGAGGGCCAGATACGCAGTATTTT. It is translated as CSARETGGRGPDTQYF.

This clonotype was picked up one time. The CDR3 DNA is TGTGCCAGCAGTCCCGTTTCGCAGGGACAAGAGACCCAGTACTTC. Encoded protein: CASSPVSQGQETQYF. The chain carries TRBV28 and TRBJ2-5; tentative D call: TRBD1 (5 bases). CDR3 length: 15 amino acids. With 5 bases removed from V and 2 bases from J, the gap between germline ends came to 15 bases. Per germline, CDR1 MDHEN and CDR2 SYDVKM.

There are a few counts of this clonotype. The chain recombines TRBV4-1 with TRBJ1-1; D is possibly TRBD1 (5 bases). V was clipped by 4 bases and J by 0 bases, with 9 bases between them. Germline CDR1 and CDR2: MGHRA and YSYEKL. This CDR3 is 14 amino acids long. CDR3 nucleotide sequence: TGCGCCAGCAGCCCGGACACCATGAACACTGAAGCTTTCTTT. Translated, it gives CASSPDTMNTEAFF.

The chain carries TRBV6-6 and TRBJ1-6, with D possibly TRBD1 on 5 matching bases. Germline V CDR1 and CDR2: MNHNY, SVGAGI (reference sequence). The CDR3 has 13 amino acids. V dropped 6 bases and J dropped 10 bases, with 13 bases sitting between them. CDR3 sequence: CASSMGVYSPLHF. CDR3 DNA: TGTGCCAGCAGCATGGGGGTTTACTCACCCCTCCACTTT.

The chain carries TRBV15 and TRBJ2-7; no clear D gene. V lost 8 bases and J 0 bases, leaving 11 bases between the germline ends. CDR3 length equals 13 residues. The germline CDR1 and CDR2 sequences are LNHNV and YYDKDF (reference sequence). Written as DNA, the CDR3 is TGTGCCACCGTAATGGTTACCTCCTACGAGCAGTACTTC. Protein: CATVMVTSYEQYF. The entire variable domain, with the rest obtained from reference TRBV15 and TRBJ2-7, is as follows: DAMVIQNPRYQVTQFGKPVTLSCSQTLNHNVMYWYQQKSSQAPKLLFHYYDKDFNNEADTPDNFQSRRPNTSFCFLDIRSPGLGDTAMYLCATVMVTSYEQYFGPGTRLTVT.

The V gene is TRBV28, the J gene TRBJ2-7, with D possibly matching TRBD2 (7 bases). Germline lookup yields CDR1 MDHEN and CDR2 SYDVKM. The germline V and J ends were trimmed by 6 bases and 5 bases, with 14 bases remaining between them. The CDR3 is 13 residues long. For the CDR3, the DNA is TGTGCCAGCAGACTTACGGGGGGCCACGAGCAGTACTTC. Protein sequence: CASRLTGGHEQYF.

This clonotype was detected only once. V usage is TRBV2 and J usage is TRBJ1-5; possible D gene TRBD1, 6 bases. Germline CDR1 is SNHLY and CDR2 is FYNNEI. The ends were cut back, 6 bases at V and 3 bases at J, with 15 bases in the middle. The CDR3 totals 15 residues. The chain's CDR3 is CASRPFDRYNQPQHF. The CDR3 DNA reads as TGTGCCAGCAGGCCCTTTGACAGGTACAATCAGCCCCAGCATTTT. Supplemented by reference TRBV2 and TRBJ1-5, the full variable domain reads EPEVTQTPSHQVTQMGQEVILRCVPISNHLYFYWYRQILGQKVEFLVSFYNNEISEKSEIFDDQFSVERPDGSNFTLKIRSTKLEDSAMYFCASRPFDRYNQPQHFGDGTRLSIL.

The chain couples TRBV11-1 to TRBJ1-6; 7 nucleotides align to TRBD1. The CDR3 runs to 15 residues. Looked up from germline, CDR1 is SGHAT and CDR2 is FQDESV (reference sequence). The V segment lost 5 bases and the J segment 2 bases; nucleotides outside the gene matches: 3. The CDR3 bases are TGTGCCAGCAGCAAGGACAGGACCTATAATTCACCCCTCCACTTT. Translation: CASSKDRTYNSPLHF.

The CDR3 bases are TGTGCCAGCAGTTCGCCCCCCTCGGTGAATGAGCAGTTCTTC. This encodes CASSSPPSVNEQFF. This chain joins TRBV12-3 or TRBV12-4 and TRBJ2-1; D not certain. Trimming cost V 4 bases and J 7 bases, with 14 bases left between them. This CDR3 has 14 amino acids.

This rearrangement joins TRBV7-9 to TRBJ2-1; TRBD1 might be the D (5 bases). The germline gives CDR1 SEHNR, CDR2 FQNEAQ (reference sequence). The CDR3 has 12 amino acids. Trimming took 5 bases from V and 15 from J, leaving 17 bases between them. CDR3 region: CASSATPGWWFF. The CDR3 DNA follows: TGTGCCAGCAGCGCCACTCCAGGGTGGTGGTTCTTC.

This clonotype was picked up a small number of times. The rearrangement links TRBV7-8 to TRBJ2-1, with a weak D call TRBD1 (7 bases). The CDR3 totals 16 residues. Per the germline V gene, CDR1 is SGHVS and CDR2 is FQNEAQ. Trimming removed 1 base from V and 7 bases from J, with 17 bases in between. CDR3 protein: CASSLEEAAGGNEQFF. In DNA, the CDR3 is TGTGCCAGCAGCTTAGAGGAAGCAGCAGGGGGGAATGAGCAGTTCTTC.

The gene calls are TRBV5-1 and TRBJ2-7; no clear D. The J call may not be correct, given that the DNA end is closer to TRBJ2-5. The CDR3 has 16 residues. Germline CDR1 reads SGHRS; CDR2 reads YFSETQ. CDR3 nucleotide sequence: TGCGCCAGCAGCTTGGTGGCGCGAAAAGCACGAGAGACCCAGTACTTC. This codes for CASSLVARKARETQYF.